One and the same sample provided the 19 T cell receptor beta chains below, sequenced in a study of T cell clonotyping in hematopoietic cell transplantation. Data came from immunoSEQ multiplex PCR; TCRdb stores just in-frame clones and leaves some out. The sample has about 69,000 clones, roughly 94% seen once. Sequencing input: peripheral blood mononuclear cells. The receptor set was obtained from a man between 45 and 60 years old in good health. Some clones in this sample may be carry-over from other donors' samples.

The J gene is TRBJ2-5, the V gene TRBV7-6; D is unclear. The V end was cut by 6 bases, the J end by 1 base, with 12 bases between. The CDR3 is 14 residues long. CDR1 and CDR2 (germline): SGHVS, FNYEAQ. The CDR3 is CASSFSRSQETQYF. The CDR3 DNA follows: TGTGCCAGCAGTTTCTCCAGGAGCCAAGAGACCCAGTACTTC. Full variable domain (rest looked up from reference TRBV7-6 and TRBJ2-5): GAGVSQSPRYKVTKRGQDVALRCDPISGHVSLYWYRQALGQGPEFLTYFNYEAQQDKSGLPNDRFSAERPEGSISTLTIQRTEQRDSAMYRCASSFSRSQETQYFGPGTRLLVL.

The genes are TRBV6-5 and TRBJ2-5; 12 bases are a match to TRBD2. Germline CDR1 MNHEY, CDR2 SVGAGI. The CDR3 covers 14 residues. CDR3 in amino acids: CAAGLAGSQETQYF. For the CDR3, the DNA is TGTGCAGCGGGACTAGCGGGCAGTCAAGAGACCCAGTACTTC.

This clone was seen a handful of times. The chain couples TRBV2 to TRBJ1-5; D might be TRBD1 (6 bases). The CDR3 sequence is 15 residues long. Trimming took off 2 bases at V and 9 bases at J, with 17 bases between the two ends. CDR1 and CDR2 (germline): SNHLY, FYNNEI. The CDR3: CASSEWTAREGPQHF. The CDR3 DNA reads TGTGCCAGCAGTGAATGGACAGCCAGAGAAGGGCCCCAGCATTTT. The full variable domain, completed using reference TRBV2 and TRBJ1-5, is EPEVTQTPSHQVTQMGQEVILRCVPISNHLYFYWYRQILGQKVEFLVSFYNNEISEKSEIFDDQFSVERPDGSNFTLKIRSTKLEDSAMYFCASSEWTAREGPQHFGDGTRLSIL.

The CDR3 DNA reads as TGTGCCAGCAGTAACAGGGCTCCCAACACTGAAGCTTTCTTT. Translation gives CASSNRAPNTEAFF. This rearrangement joins TRBV6-1 to TRBJ1-1, with D perhaps TRBD1 (6 bases). Germline lookup yields CDR1 MNHNS and CDR2 SASEGT. The CDR3 runs 14 residues. V lost 5 bases to trimming and J lost 2 bases, with 12 bases between them.

The chain links TRBV7-9 to TRBJ1-2, with D perhaps TRBD1 (6 bases). From germline, CDR1 is SEHNR and CDR2 FQNEAQ (reference sequence). The V end was cut by 1 base, the J end by 4 bases, with 13 bases between. CDR3 length: 15 residues. CDR3 nucleotides: TGTGCCAGCAGCTTAGAGCGGCTAGGGGGCTATGGCTACACCTTC. Translation gives CASSLERLGGYGYTF.

This chain joins TRBV29-1 and TRBJ2-1; no reliable D call. V lost 6 bases and J lost 9, with 9 bases in between. The CDR3 contains 10 residues. Germline V gene lookup returns CDR1 SQVTM and CDR2 ANQGSEA. The CDR3 bases are TGCAGCGTCATCCTGGGTGAGCAGTTCTTC. Encoded protein: CSVILGEQFF.

A single count supports this clone. The chain is built from TRBV27 and TRBJ2-7, with a tentative D call TRBD1 (5 bases). The CDR3 runs 16 residues. Germline V gives CDR1 MNHEY, CDR2 SMNVEV (reference sequence). Trimming shortened V by 8 bases and J by 7 bases, and 27 bases separated the two germline ends. The CDR3 spells CASGKLTDSQLREQYF. The CDR3, as DNA: TGTGCCAGCGGTAAACTAACAGACAGCCAGTTGAGAGAGCAGTACTTC.

The V and J genes are TRBV30 and TRBJ2-1; 10 positions match TRBD2. J was trimmed by 8 bases and V by 0 bases; bases with no gene match: 4. Germline V CDR1 and CDR2: GTSNPN, SVGIG (reference sequence). This CDR3 contains 14 residues. The CDR3 coding sequence is TGTGCCTGGAGTGTACTAGCGGGAATGGATGAGCAGTTCTTC. It translates to CAWSVLAGMDEQFF.

The genes are TRBV29-1 and TRBJ1-1, with TRBD1 as a possible D gene (5 bases). The V gene's germline CDR1 is SQVTM and CDR2 ANQGSEA. The CDR3 contains 11 residues. V lost 1 base and J 6 bases, leaving 6 bases between the germline ends. This CDR3 reads CSVEGDPEAFF. In DNA form, the CDR3 reads TGCAGCGTTGAAGGGGACCCTGAAGCTTTCTTT. Together with reference TRBV29-1 and TRBJ1-1, the CDR3 gives the full variable domain: SAVISQKPSRDICQRGTSLTIQCQVDSQVTMMFWYRQQPGQSLTLIATANQGSEATYESGFVIDKFPISRPNLTFSTLTVSNMSPEDSSIYLCSVEGDPEAFFGQGTRLTVV.

This clone has a single count. J is TRBJ2-4 and V is TRBV7-2; 7 nucleotides line up with TRBD2. The ends lost 1 base at V and 9 bases at J; junction bases unmatched: 6. The CDR3 is 14 residues long. From germline, CDR1 is SGHTA and CDR2 FQGNSA. The CDR3 is CASSLEASGGIQYF. The CDR3, as DNA: TGTGCCAGCAGCTTAGAGGCTAGCGGAGGCATTCAGTACTTC. The full variable domain, completed using reference TRBV7-2 and TRBJ2-4, is GAGVSQSPSNKVTEKGKDVELRCDPISGHTALYWYRQSLGQGLEFLIYFQGNSAPDKSGLPSDRFSAERTGGSVSTLTIQRTQQEDSAVYLCASSLEASGGIQYFGAGTRLSVL.

The gene calls are TRBV7-8 and TRBJ2-3; TRBD1 matches 7 bases. V shed 8 bases and J 4 bases; nucleotides not matched to a gene: 9. The CDR3 is 14 residues long. Germline lookup yields CDR1 SGHVS and CDR2 FQNEAQ. CDR3: CASLGDRTPDTQYF. CDR3 bases: TGTGCCAGCTTGGGGGACAGAACGCCAGATACGCAGTATTTT.

This clone has just one count. Here the CDR3 reads CASSMSSPTVAGNTIYF. For the CDR3, the DNA is TGTGCCAGTAGTATGAGTTCACCCACTGTTGCCGGAAACACCATATATTTT. This chain links TRBV19 with TRBJ1-3, with no clear D. In germline, CDR1 is LNHDA, CDR2 SQIVND (reference sequence). CDR3 length: 17 residues. Trimming removed 3 bases from V and 4 bases from J, with 19 bases in between. Full variable domain (missing parts from reference TRBV19 and TRBJ1-3): DGGITQSPKYLFRKEGQNVTLSCEQNLNHDAMYWYRQDPGQGLRLIYYSQIVNDFQKGDIAEGYSVSREKKESFPLTVTSAQKNPTAFYLCASSMSSPTVAGNTIYFGEGSWLTVV.

The CDR3: CASSVADSGANVLTF. The DNA of the CDR3 is TGTGCCAGCAGTGTGGCTGACTCTGGGGCCAACGTCCTGACTTTC. The J gene is TRBJ2-6, the V gene TRBV25-1; no reliable D call. This CDR3 spans 15 amino acids. V dropped 4 bases and J dropped 0 bases, with 7 bases sitting between them. Germline values: CDR1 MGHDK, CDR2 SYGVNS.

The CDR3 sequence: CASSIIASQETQYF. The CDR3, as DNA: TGTGCCAGTAGTATTATAGCGTCTCAAGAGACCCAGTACTTC. This chain uses TRBV19 with TRBJ2-5; D possibly corresponds to TRBD2 (5 bases). Per germline, CDR1 LNHDA and CDR2 SQIVND (reference sequence). The V end was cut by 3 bases, the J end by 2 bases, with 10 bases between. The CDR3 sequence is 14 residues long.

V gene TRBV28 combines with J gene TRBJ1-5; the match to TRBD1 covers 7 bases. Germline CDR1 is MDHEN and CDR2 is SYDVKM. The CDR3 totals 13 residues. Trimming at V came to 8 bases and at J to 6 bases, leaving 7 bases not matched to a gene. The CDR3, as DNA: TGTGCCAGCGGAAGGGGGCGCGGTCAGCCCCAGCATTTT. It codes for CASGRGRGQPQHF. Looking up the rest from reference TRBV28 and TRBJ1-5 gives the full variable domain: DVKVTQSSRYLVKRTGEKVFLECVQDMDHENMFWYRQDPGLGLRLIYFSYDVKMKEKGDIPEGYSVSREKKERFSLILESASTNQTSMYLCASGRGRGQPQHFGDGTRLSIL.

The rearrangement uses TRBV7-2 and TRBJ2-7; 9 bases are a match to TRBD2. Germline assignment: CDR1 SGHTA and CDR2 FQGNSA. This CDR3 contains 15 residues. V gave up 6 bases and J gave up 3 bases; unmatched junction bases: 9. CDR3 sequence (DNA): TGTGCCAGCAGTTATATAGCGGGAGTGCTCTACGAGCAGTACTTC. Protein: CASSYIAGVLYEQYF.

The genes are TRBV2 and TRBJ1-5; 12 bases map to TRBD1. In germline, CDR1 is SNHLY, CDR2 FYNNEI. Losses at the gene ends were 5 bases for V and 7 bases for J; bases not matched to a gene: 12. The CDR3 loop spans 17 amino acids. The CDR3 is CASSWGQGARRRQPQHF. The CDR3, as DNA: TGTGCCAGCAGTTGGGGACAGGGGGCGAGAAGAAGACAGCCCCAGCATTTT.

V gene TRBV5-1 combines with J gene TRBJ1-5; TRBD1 matches at 8 bases. In germline, CDR1 is SGHRS, CDR2 YFSETQ. The length of the CDR3 is 16 residues. With V trimmed by 4 bases and J by 0 bases, 6 bases remained unmatched. The CDR3 region has the DNA TGCGCCAGCAGCGCTGGGACAGGCCTTAGCAATCAGCCCCAGCATTTT. This encodes CASSAGTGLSNQPQHF.

The J gene is TRBJ1-1, the V gene TRBV19, with 9 bases lining up with TRBD1. The length of the CDR3 is 17 residues. V was pared by 2 bases and J by 0 bases, with 7 bases of the junction left unmatched. The germline V gene encodes CDR1 LNHDA and CDR2 SQIVND (reference sequence). In nucleotides, the CDR3 is TGTGCCAGTAGTATAACCCCGGGGACAGGGATGAACACTGAAGCTTTCTTT. Protein sequence: CASSITPGTGMNTEAFF.